The present entry profiles one T cell receptor (beta chain) with its context. The target antigen is unknown. This entry comes from a study of cytomegalovirus exposure and HLA in healthy donors. On the study more broadly: Among around 400 genotyped donors, about 83% fell in the Caucasian-associated ancestry cluster.

Notes on the study in general: Excluded were some V segments that proved indistinguishable, including TRBV6-2 and TRBV6-3.

The CDR3 totals 16 residues. CDR1 is ENHRY, CDR2 SYGVKD, per germline. Trimming took off 0 bases at V and 1 base at J, with 10 bases between the two ends. PCR involved 60 Vbeta and 13 Jbeta primers. Authors' analysis steps: Later analysis identified tens of millions of unique TCR beta chains, roughly 11 million shared. Sequenced by immunoSEQ multiplex PCR; TCRdb stores in-frame clones only, minus some. D and trimming come from the DNA, and the V and J calls and clone size come from that table. This sample has about 170,000 clones, with around 80% found just once. This chain joins TRBV10-3 and TRBJ1-5, with D unresolved. The specimen sequenced was PBMCs. This clonotype was sampled from a woman in her 30s in good health and CMV-seropositive. The CDR3 reads CAISESGRASNQPQHF. The CDR3, as DNA: TGTGCCATCAGTGAGTCGGGGAGGGCAAGCAATCAGCCCCAGCATTTT.